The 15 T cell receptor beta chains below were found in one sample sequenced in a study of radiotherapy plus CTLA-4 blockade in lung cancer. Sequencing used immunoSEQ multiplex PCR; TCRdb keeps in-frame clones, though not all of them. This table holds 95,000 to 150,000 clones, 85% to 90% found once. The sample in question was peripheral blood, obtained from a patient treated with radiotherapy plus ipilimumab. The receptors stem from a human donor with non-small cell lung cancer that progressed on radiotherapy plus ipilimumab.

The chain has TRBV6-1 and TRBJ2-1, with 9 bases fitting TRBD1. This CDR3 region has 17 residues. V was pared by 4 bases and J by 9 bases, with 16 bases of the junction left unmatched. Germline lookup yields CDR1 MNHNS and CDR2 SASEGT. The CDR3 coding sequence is TGTGCCAGCAGTGGCCGCCGGTTGGGACAGGGATCCATTGAGCAGTTCTTC. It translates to CASSGRRLGQGSIEQFF.

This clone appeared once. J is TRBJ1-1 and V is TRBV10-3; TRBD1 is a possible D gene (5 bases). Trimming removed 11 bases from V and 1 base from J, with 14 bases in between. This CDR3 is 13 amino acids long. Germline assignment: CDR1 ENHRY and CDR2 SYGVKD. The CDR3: CAVGTERNTEAFF. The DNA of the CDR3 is TGTGCCGTAGGGACGGAAAGGAACACTGAAGCTTTCTTT.

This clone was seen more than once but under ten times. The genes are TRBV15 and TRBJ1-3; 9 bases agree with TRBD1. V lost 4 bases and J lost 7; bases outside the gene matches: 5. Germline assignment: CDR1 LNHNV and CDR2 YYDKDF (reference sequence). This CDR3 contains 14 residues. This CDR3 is CATSIGQGRNTIYF. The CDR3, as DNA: TGTGCCACCAGCATTGGACAGGGGCGGAACACCATATATTTT.

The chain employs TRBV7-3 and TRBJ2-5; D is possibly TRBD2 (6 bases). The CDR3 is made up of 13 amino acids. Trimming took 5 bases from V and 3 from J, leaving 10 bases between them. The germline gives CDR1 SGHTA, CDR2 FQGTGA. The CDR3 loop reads CASSPVAEETQYF. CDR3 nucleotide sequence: TGTGCCAGCAGCCCCGTAGCGGAAGAGACCCAGTACTTC.

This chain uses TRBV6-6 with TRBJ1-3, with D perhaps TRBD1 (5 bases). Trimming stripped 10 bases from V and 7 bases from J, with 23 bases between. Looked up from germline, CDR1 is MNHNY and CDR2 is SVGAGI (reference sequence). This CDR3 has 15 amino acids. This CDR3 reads CAIGGRATLGNTIYF. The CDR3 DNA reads TGTGCCATTGGGGGAAGGGCAACTCTCGGGAACACCATATATTTT.

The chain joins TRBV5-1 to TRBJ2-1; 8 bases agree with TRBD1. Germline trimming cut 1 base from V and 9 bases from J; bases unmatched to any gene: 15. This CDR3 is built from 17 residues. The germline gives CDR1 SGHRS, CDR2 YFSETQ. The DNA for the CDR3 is TGCGCCAGCAGCTTGAAGACAGGGGCCCTCACAGGTTCTGAGCAGTTCTTC. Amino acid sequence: CASSLKTGALTGSEQFF.

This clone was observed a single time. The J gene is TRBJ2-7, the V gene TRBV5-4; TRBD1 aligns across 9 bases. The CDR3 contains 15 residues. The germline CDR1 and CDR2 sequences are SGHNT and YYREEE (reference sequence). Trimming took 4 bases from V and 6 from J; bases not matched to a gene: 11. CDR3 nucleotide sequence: TGTGCCAGCAGCCGACTAGAGACAGGGGGACGCGAGCAGTACTTC. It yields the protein CASSRLETGGREQYF.

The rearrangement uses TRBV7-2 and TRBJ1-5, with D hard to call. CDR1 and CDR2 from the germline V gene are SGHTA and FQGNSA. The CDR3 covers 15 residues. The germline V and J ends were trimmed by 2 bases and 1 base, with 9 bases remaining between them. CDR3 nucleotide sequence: TGTGCCAGCAGCTTAACCCCGGGAAGCAATCAGCCCCAGCATTTT. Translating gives CASSLTPGSNQPQHF.

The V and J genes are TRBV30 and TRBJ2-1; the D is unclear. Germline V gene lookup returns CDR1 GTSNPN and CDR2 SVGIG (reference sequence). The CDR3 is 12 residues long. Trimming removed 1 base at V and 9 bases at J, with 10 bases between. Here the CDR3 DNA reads TGTGCCTGGAGTGCTCAAAGGGCTGAGCAGTTCTTC. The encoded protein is CAWSAQRAEQFF.

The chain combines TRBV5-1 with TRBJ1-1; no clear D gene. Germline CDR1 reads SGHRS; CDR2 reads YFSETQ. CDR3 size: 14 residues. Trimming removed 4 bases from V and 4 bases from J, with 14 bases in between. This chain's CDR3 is CASSPRTRTTEAFF. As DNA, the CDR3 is TGCGCCAGCAGCCCCAGGACGAGAACCACTGAAGCTTTCTTT.

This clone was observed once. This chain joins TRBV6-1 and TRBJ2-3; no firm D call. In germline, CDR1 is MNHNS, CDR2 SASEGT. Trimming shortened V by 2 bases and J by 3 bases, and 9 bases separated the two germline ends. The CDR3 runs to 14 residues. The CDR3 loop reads CASSEYSRTDTQYF. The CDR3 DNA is TGTGCCAGCAGTGAATACAGCAGGACAGATACGCAGTATTTT.

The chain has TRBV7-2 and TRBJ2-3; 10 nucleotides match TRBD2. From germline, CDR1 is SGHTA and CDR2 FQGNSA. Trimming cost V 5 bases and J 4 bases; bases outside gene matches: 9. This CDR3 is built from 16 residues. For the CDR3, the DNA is TGTGCCAGCAGCCGGACTAGCGGAGGGGGGCCAGATACGCAGTATTTT. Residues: CASSRTSGGGPDTQYF.

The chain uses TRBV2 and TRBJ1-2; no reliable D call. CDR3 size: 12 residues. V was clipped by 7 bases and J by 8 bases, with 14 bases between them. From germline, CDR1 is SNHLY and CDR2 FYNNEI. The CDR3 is CASIGIGVGYTF. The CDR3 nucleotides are TGTGCCAGCATCGGGATCGGGGTCGGCTACACCTTC.

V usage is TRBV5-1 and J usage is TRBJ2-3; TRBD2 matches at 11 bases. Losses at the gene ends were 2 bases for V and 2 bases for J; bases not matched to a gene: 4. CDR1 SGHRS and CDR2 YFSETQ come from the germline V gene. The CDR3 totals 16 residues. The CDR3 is CASSLLAGVPTDTQYF. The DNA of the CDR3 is TGCGCCAGCAGCTTACTAGCGGGAGTGCCCACAGATACGCAGTATTTT. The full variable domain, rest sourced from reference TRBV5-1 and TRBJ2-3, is KAGVTQTPRYLIKTRGQQVTLSCSPISGHRSVSWYQQTPGQGLQFLFEYFSETQRNKGNFPGRFSGRQFSNSRSEMNVSTLELGDSALYLCASSLLAGVPTDTQYFGPGTRLTVL.

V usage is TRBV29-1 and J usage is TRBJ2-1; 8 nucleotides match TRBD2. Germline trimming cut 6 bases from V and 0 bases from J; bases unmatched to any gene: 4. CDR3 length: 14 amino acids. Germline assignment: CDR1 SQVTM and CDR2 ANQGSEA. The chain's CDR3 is CSVPGTSSYNEQFF. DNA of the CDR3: TGCAGCGTCCCCGGGACTAGCTCCTACAATGAGCAGTTCTTC.